Below, 10 T cell receptor beta chains from the same sample are listed, as sequenced in a study of radiotherapy plus CTLA-4 blockade in lung cancer. Measured with immunoSEQ multiplex PCR; TCRdb has only the in-frame clones, and not every one. The sample has around 31,000 clones, roughly 80% seen once. The sample here was peripheral blood, taken from a patient treated with radiotherapy plus ipilimumab. The receptors were gathered from a human donor with non-small cell lung cancer who had stable disease on radiotherapy plus ipilimumab.

The genes are TRBV9 and TRBJ2-5, with 7 bases identical to TRBD2. CDR1 is SGDLS and CDR2 is YYNGEE in the germline V gene. CDR3 length: 17 residues. The V and J ends lost 3 bases and 4 bases, in that order; junction bases with no gene match: 15. CDR3 in amino acids: CASSAPPLGRDPETQYF. Here the CDR3 DNA reads TGTGCCAGCAGCGCCCCTCCTTTGGGGAGGGATCCAGAGACCCAGTACTTC.

The chain combines TRBV7-9 with TRBJ1-5; D is unclear. CDR1 and CDR2 (germline): SEHNR, FQNEAQ (reference sequence). The CDR3 extends over 13 amino acids. Trimming cost V 0 bases and J 4 bases, with 4 bases left between them. The CDR3 sequence is CASSLARNQPQHF. CDR3 nucleotide sequence: TGTGCCAGCAGCTTAGCTAGGAATCAGCCCCAGCATTTT.

CDR3 coding DNA: TGCGCCAGCCATCCCGGGACAGGGGCCACCGTCTATGGCTACACCTTC. This gives the protein CASHPGTGATVYGYTF. This chain uses TRBV5-1 with TRBJ1-2; 10 bases agree with TRBD1. The germline gives CDR1 SGHRS, CDR2 YFSETQ. This CDR3 is 16 amino acids long. V was pared by 7 bases and J by 4 bases, with 13 bases of the junction left unmatched.

The chain recombines TRBV6-1 with TRBJ1-5, with D perhaps matching TRBD1 (5 bases). Germline-derived CDR1 and CDR2 are MNHNS and SASEGT. V was trimmed by 0 bases and J by 0 bases, leaving 6 bases between them. The CDR3 length is 15 residues. The CDR3: CASSEAGGSNQPQHF. The DNA of the CDR3 is TGTGCCAGCAGTGAAGCTGGGGGTAGCAATCAGCCCCAGCATTTT.

Remarks on this clone: The conserved phenylalanine or tryptophan normally closing the CDR3 is absent here, so this likely arose from a read error. The rearrangement joins TRBV18 to TRBJ1-5, with unresolved D. V was pared by 2 bases and J by 4 bases, with 15 bases between. In germline, CDR1 is KGHSH, CDR2 LQKENI. The CDR3 covers 16 residues. CDR3 DNA sequence: TGTGCCAGCTCACCAATGGTGGCGGGTATTAATCAGCCCCAGCATTCT. Translating gives CASSPMVAGINQPQHS.

The chain couples TRBV19 to TRBJ1-5; TRBD1 is a possible D gene (6 bases). CDR3 length: 16 amino acids. With 6 bases removed from V and 4 bases from J, the gap between germline ends came to 19 bases. Per the germline V gene, CDR1 is LNHDA and CDR2 is SQIVND (reference sequence). This CDR3 reads CASRSEARGYNQPQHF. In nucleotides, the CDR3 is TGTGCCAGTAGAAGCGAGGCCAGGGGTTATAATCAGCCCCAGCATTTT.

This clone occurred a few times. The rearrangement uses TRBV7-9 and TRBJ1-3; the D is unclear. The CDR3 has 12 amino acids. Per germline, CDR1 SEHNR and CDR2 FQNEAQ (reference sequence). Trimming shortened V by 3 bases and J by 4 bases, and 4 bases separated the two germline ends. CDR3 DNA: TGTGCCAGCAGCTTTTTGGGAAACACCATATATTTT. As protein: CASSFLGNTIYF.

In the case of this clone: Other DNA sequences from this sample encode an identical CDR3 as well. The V gene is TRBV12-5, the J gene TRBJ2-3; the D is unclear. The CDR3 consists of 11 residues. Trimming pared 3 bases from V and 2 bases from J, leaving 0 bases between. Germline V gene data show CDR1 as LGHNT and CDR2 as FRNRAP. As DNA, the CDR3 is TGTGCTAGTGGTTTCACAGATACGCAGTATTTT. Its protein product is CASGFTDTQYF.

The chain is built from TRBV4-1 and TRBJ1-2; D is uncertain. This CDR3 is built from 10 residues. The V gene lost 10 bases and the J gene lost 8 bases, with 11 bases spanning the gap. The germline V gene encodes CDR1 MGHRA and CDR2 YSYEKL. The CDR3 DNA reads as TGCGCCACCCGACGGACCGGCTACACCTTC. Its translation: CATRRTGYTF.

The chain combines TRBV5-4 with TRBJ1-1; D possibly corresponds to TRBD1 (6 bases). The V gene lost 2 bases and the J gene lost 6 bases, with 11 bases spanning the gap. The CDR3 has 13 amino acids. CDR1 is SGHNT and CDR2 is YYREEE in the germline V gene (reference sequence). The chain's CDR3 is CASSFSGVPEAFF. The CDR3 coding sequence is TGTGCCAGCAGCTTCTCAGGGGTCCCTGAAGCTTTCTTT.